These 28 T cell receptor beta chains were sequenced from one sample in a study of CD8 T cells in ankylosing spondylitis. Study results and limitations: A TCR beta motif of eight highly homologous variants appeared characteristic of ankylosing spondylitis blood.

No cognate antigen is known for these TCRs. TCRdb called the 5' RACE reads again in MiXCR, with one record for every CDR3 protein. The sample lists almost 400,000 distinct CDR3 sequences, approximately 20% seen once, with approximately 16% in the top ten. The sample consisted of blood, either unsorted or a sorted T cell fraction (not recorded which). The receptor set was obtained from a male donor with ankylosing spondylitis.

This clonotype was recorded a few times. V usage is TRBV20-1 and J usage is TRBJ2-3, with TRBD1 identical over 7 bases. CDR3 length equals 15 residues. After removal of 0 bases from V and 4 bases from J, the junction contained 7 bases not matched to a gene. Germline V CDR1 and CDR2: DFQATT, SNEGSKA (reference sequence). The CDR3 nucleotides are TGCAGTGCTAGAGATTTGGGCACAGGGGCAGATACGCAGTATTTT. Its translation: CSARDLGTGADTQYF.

This clonotype was counted only a few times. The chain employs TRBV7-3 and TRBJ2-1, with TRBD2 identical over 8 bases. V lost 5 bases, J lost 3 bases, and 12 bases stayed unmatched. Germline values: CDR1 SGHTA, CDR2 FQGTGA. The CDR3 totals 17 residues. The CDR3 nucleotides are TGTGCCAGCAGCCCGAGGACTAGCCCCGAGCACTACAATGAGCAGTTCTTC. It specifies CASSPRTSPEHYNEQFF. Variable domain in full (rest from reference TRBV7-3 and TRBJ2-1): GAGVSQTPSNKVTEKGKYVELRCDPISGHTALYWYRQSLGQGPEFLIYFQGTGAADDSGLPNDRFFAVRPEGSVSTLKIQRTERGDSAVYLCASSPRTSPEHYNEQFFGPGTRLTVL.

This clonotype was detected only a few times. This rearrangement joins TRBV4-3 to TRBJ1-4; no firm D call. CDR1 LGHNA and CDR2 YSLEER come from the germline V gene. Trimming stripped 0 bases from V and 0 bases from J, with 11 bases between. This CDR3 spans 17 amino acids. In nucleotides, the CDR3 is TGCGCCAGCAGCCAAGATCTGGCCAGCCCAACTAATGAAAAACTGTTTTTT. Translation gives CASSQDLASPTNEKLFF.

This clonotype appeared a single time. The CDR3 nucleotides read TGTGCCAGTAGTATCTACAGTGGAACCACCTACGAGCAGTACTTC. Its translation: CASSIYSGTTYEQYF. This chain connects TRBV19 to TRBJ2-7; D gene ambiguous. Germline CDR1 and CDR2: LNHDA and SQIVND (reference sequence). V was cut by 3 bases and J by 2 bases, with 14 bases left in between. The CDR3 consists of 15 residues. The full variable domain, in which reference TRBV19 and TRBJ2-7 provide the parts outside the CDR3, is DGGITQSPKYLFRKEGQNVTLSCEQNLNHDAMYWYRQDPGQGLRLIYYSQIVNDFQKGDIAEGYSVSREKKESFPLTVTSAQKNPTAFYLCASSIYSGTTYEQYFGPGTRLTVT.

V is TRBV20-1 and J is TRBJ2-1, with 9 nucleotides matching TRBD2. From germline, CDR1 is DFQATT and CDR2 SNEGSKA (reference sequence). The CDR3 loop spans 15 amino acids. V lost 1 base, J lost 2 bases, and 3 bases stayed unmatched. Here the CDR3 DNA reads TGCAGTGCTAGAGTTAGCGGGAGCACCTACAATGAGCAGTTCTTC. Translating gives CSARVSGSTYNEQFF.

In this sample, this clonotype turned up many times. This chain connects TRBV18 to TRBJ2-7; 14 bases map to TRBD2. This CDR3 region has 15 residues. Trimming took 6 bases from V and 0 from J; bases not matched to a gene: 1. Germline V CDR1 and CDR2: KGHSH, LQKENI. CDR3 in DNA: TGTGCCAGCTCGGGACTAGCGGGAGCCTCCTACGAGCAGTACTTC. It yields the protein CASSGLAGASYEQYF.

The sample holds a few counts of this clonotype. The V and J genes are TRBV25-1 and TRBJ1-1; D not certain. The CDR3 spans 13 residues. The V end lost 0 bases, the J end lost 3 bases, and 5 bases lay between the germline ends. Germline CDR1 reads MGHDK; CDR2 reads SYGVNS. This CDR3 reads CASSEYGDTEAFF. The DNA for the CDR3 is TGTGCCAGCAGTGAATACGGGGACACTGAAGCTTTCTTT.

This clonotype has only a few counts. This chain joins TRBV18 and TRBJ2-2; no clear D gene. This CDR3 comprises 17 residues. Trimming shortened V by 4 bases and J by 1 base, and 16 bases separated the two germline ends. Germline V lookup: CDR1 KGHSH, CDR2 LQKENI. CDR3 amino acids: CASSLSLSRRNTGELFF. The CDR3 coding sequence is TGTGCCAGCTCACTGAGCCTTAGCAGGAGGAACACCGGGGAGCTGTTTTTT.

This clonotype was recorded a few times. V is TRBV10-3 and J is TRBJ2-7; D gene ambiguous. This CDR3 is 14 amino acids long. Germline V gene lookup returns CDR1 ENHRY and CDR2 SYGVKD. V was cut by 6 bases and J by 2 bases, with 14 bases left in between. The CDR3 reads CAIRTPVGTYEQYF. The CDR3 region has the DNA TGTGCCATCAGGACCCCGGTTGGGACCTACGAGCAGTACTTC.

This clonotype came up once. The chain joins TRBV9 to TRBJ1-3, with 7 bases aligning to TRBD1. This CDR3 has 15 residues. Trimming cost V 0 bases and J 3 bases; bases outside gene matches: 3. Looked up from germline, CDR1 is SGDLS and CDR2 is YYNGEE. CDR3 in DNA: TGTGCCAGCAGCGTAGGGGACAGAAATGGAAACACCATATATTTT. Amino acids: CASSVGDRNGNTIYF.

This sequence joins TRBV5-6 and TRBJ2-5; 14 bases match TRBD2. V dropped 4 bases and J dropped 2; count of bases not matched to a gene: 4. The CDR3 is 16 residues long. Germline values: CDR1 SGHDT, CDR2 YYEEEE. The CDR3 DNA sequence: TGTGCCAGCAGCCCGGGACTAGCGGGAGTTCAAGAGACCCAGTACTTC. This encodes CASSPGLAGVQETQYF.

This clonotype has more than one count but fewer than ten. V is TRBV28 and J is TRBJ1-2; no firm D call. The CDR3 sequence is 12 residues long. In germline, CDR1 is MDHEN, CDR2 SYDVKM. CDR3 residues: CVSTSKIIGYTF. The CDR3, as DNA: TGTGTTTCGACCAGCAAAATAATAGGTTACACCTTC.

This clonotype was detected a few times. The chain links TRBV11-2 to TRBJ2-1; possible D gene TRBD2, 5 bases. This CDR3 is 16 amino acids long. V lost 1 base and J lost 0, with 10 bases in between. Germline-derived CDR1 and CDR2 are SGHAT and FQNNGV. For the CDR3, the DNA is TGTGCCAGCAGCTTAGGAGGGAGCCCCTCCTACAATGAGCAGTTCTTC. Protein product: CASSLGGSPSYNEQFF.

The chain is built from TRBV3-1 and TRBJ1-1; D not resolved. Trimming removed 3 bases from V and 1 base from J, with 15 bases in between. Per germline, CDR1 LGHDT and CDR2 YNNKEL (reference sequence). The CDR3 covers 16 residues. CDR3 coding DNA: TGTGCCAGCAGCCATAGATTTGAACAGCGGAACACTGAAGCTTTCTTT. Translated, it gives CASSHRFEQRNTEAFF.

This clonotype was counted ten times or more. The V call is TRBV29-1, the J call TRBJ2-2; 12 bases are shared with TRBD2. This CDR3 has 17 residues. Losses at the gene ends were 7 bases for V and 4 bases for J; bases not matched to a gene: 13. Germline V gene sequence: CDR1 SQVTM, CDR2 ANQGSEA. For the CDR3, the DNA is TGCAGCGCAGAGCTAGCGGGAGGGACCTTAGGCACCGGGGAGCTGTTTTTT. Its translation is CSAELAGGTLGTGELFF.

The chain uses TRBV20-1 and TRBJ1-5, with D possibly being TRBD1 (6 bases). CDR3 length: 13 amino acids. Germline V gene lookup returns CDR1 DFQATT and CDR2 SNEGSKA (reference sequence). Trimming removed 6 bases at V and 9 bases at J, with 18 bases between. CDR3 region: CSAHTSDRTPQHF. As DNA, the CDR3 is TGCAGTGCCCATACGTCCGACAGGACGCCCCAGCATTTT.

This clonotype was found a few times. This chain joins TRBV12-3 or TRBV12-4 and TRBJ2-3, with D hard to call. The CDR3 has 13 residues. V shed 6 bases and J shed 2 bases, with 9 bases lying between them. This CDR3 reads CASRRLPTDTQYF. The CDR3 DNA is TGTGCCAGCAGGAGACTCCCCACAGATACGCAGTATTTT.

The CDR3 reads CASSEDQRLDTQYF. The DNA for the CDR3 is TGTGCCAGCAGCGAAGACCAGCGGCTAGATACGCAGTATTTT. The V and J genes are TRBV7-2 and TRBJ2-3, with a weak D call TRBD2 (5 bases). Germline CDR1 is SGHTA and CDR2 is FQGNSA. Trimming cost V 5 bases and J 5 bases, with 14 bases left between them. The CDR3 consists of 14 residues.

This clonotype was picked up a small number of times. The chain carries TRBV9 and TRBJ1-4; TRBD1 is a possible D gene (6 bases). This CDR3 contains 15 residues. V was shortened by 4 bases and J by 5 bases, with 15 bases between the two germline ends. CDR1 and CDR2 from the germline V gene are SGDLS and YYNGEE. The CDR3: CASSPRGGLNEKLFF. CDR3 DNA: TGTGCCAGCAGCCCACGGGGGGGGCTGAATGAAAAACTGTTTTTT.

The V gene is TRBV9, the J gene TRBJ1-1; D remains ambiguous. CDR1 and CDR2 from the germline V gene are SGDLS and YYNGEE. Trimming left V 2 bases short and J 3 bases short, with 11 bases between. The CDR3 loop spans 14 amino acids. Written as DNA, the CDR3 is TGTGCCAGCAGCGTCGGTTCTGATCACACTGAAGCTTTCTTT. This codes for CASSVGSDHTEAFF.

This clonotype was counted between two and nine times. The genes are TRBV28 and TRBJ2-2; 7 nucleotides line up with TRBD2. Trimming at V came to 4 bases and at J to 4 bases, leaving 9 bases not matched to a gene. The CDR3 runs 16 residues. Germline V lookup: CDR1 MDHEN, CDR2 SYDVKM. The CDR3, as DNA: TGTGCCAGCAGTTCACCCGGAGGGAGGGGCACCGGGGAGCTGTTTTTT. It yields the protein CASSSPGGRGTGELFF.

The J gene is TRBJ2-1, the V gene TRBV7-3; possibly TRBD2 for D (6 bases). This CDR3 is built from 16 residues. Germline CDR1 SGHTA, CDR2 FQGTGA. Trimming stripped 1 base from V and 7 bases from J, with 17 bases between. The CDR3, as DNA: TGTGCCAGCAGCTTAATCATGGGAGCGGGCAAGAATGAGCAGTTCTTC. Protein product: CASSLIMGAGKNEQFF.

This clonotype was seen a handful of times. The chain combines TRBV2 with TRBJ2-1, with 8 positions matching TRBD2. V was clipped by 7 bases and J by 2 bases; unmatched bases: 4. The germline CDR1 and CDR2 sequences are SNHLY and FYNNEI. CDR3 length: 14 residues. Written as DNA, the CDR3 is TGTGCCAGCACACGGACTAGCCCCTACAATGAGCAGTTCTTC. Translated: CASTRTSPYNEQFF.

This chain connects TRBV3-1 to TRBJ2-5, with D perhaps TRBD2 (5 bases). This CDR3 has 12 residues. V was cut by 3 bases and J by 9 bases, with 11 bases left in between. Germline V gene data show CDR1 as LGHDT and CDR2 as YNNKEL (reference sequence). CDR3 residues: CASSQDGMAQYF. The DNA of the CDR3 is TGTGCCAGCAGCCAGGACGGGATGGCCCAGTACTTC.

This clonotype turned up a few times. This rearrangement joins TRBV13 to TRBJ2-2; 7 bases fit TRBD1. J gave up 5 bases and V 3 bases, and 12 bases lay outside the gene matches. Germline V lookup: CDR1 PRHDT, CDR2 FYEKMQ (reference sequence). The CDR3 is 17 residues long. The DNA for the CDR3 is TGTGCCAGCAGCTTCCGCCTAGGACAGGTACAAACCGGGGAGCTGTTTTTT. This translates into CASSFRLGQVQTGELFF.

This clonotype has more than one count but fewer than ten. J is TRBJ2-2 and V is TRBV4-1, with no clear D. The length of the CDR3 is 18 residues. Germline CDR1 is MGHRA and CDR2 is YSYEKL. With 0 bases removed from V and 0 bases from J, the gap between germline ends came to 14 bases. The CDR3, as DNA: TGCGCCAGCAGCCAAGATAACTATATACCACCGAACACCGGGGAGCTGTTTTTT. Amino acid sequence: CASSQDNYIPPNTGELFF.

In its sample, this clonotype was seen a few times. The chain combines TRBV12-3 or TRBV12-4 with TRBJ1-5, with TRBD1 as a possible D gene (5 bases). The CDR3 contains 15 residues. V gave up 6 bases and J gave up 4 bases, with 16 bases separating them. CDR3 sequence reads: CASRPPGEKNQPQHF. Written as DNA, the CDR3 is TGTGCCAGCAGACCCCCGGGGGAAAAGAATCAGCCCCAGCATTTT.

The gene calls are TRBV5-1 and TRBJ2-1; D unresolved. The CDR3 has 13 residues. In germline, CDR1 is SGHRS, CDR2 YFSETQ. V lost 1 base and J lost 3, with 5 bases in between. The CDR3 loop is CASSLPVYNEQFF. As DNA, the CDR3 is TGCGCCAGCAGCTTGCCAGTCTACAATGAGCAGTTCTTC.